The rows below give T cell receptor beta chains drawn from one sample of a study of neurological immune-mediated disorders. TCRdb recomputed calls from the 5' RACE reads with MiXCR, one row per CDR3 protein. The sample includes about 41,000 distinct CDR3 sequences, roughly 14% of them seen just once. The sequenced sample consisted of CD4+ T cells from blood. These receptors originate from a woman aged 55-69 years with HTLV-1-associated myelopathy (HAM/TSP). CDR3s include the opening cysteine and the closing phenylalanine or tryptophan. The order of the fields is J gene, V gene, CDR3 protein.

TRBJ1-5,TRBV2,CASRGDRDNQPQHF
TRBJ2-5,TRBV7-8,CASSLSAGEQWTQYF
TRBJ2-2,TRBV20-1,CSARKPGAGIGELFF
TRBJ2-1,TRBV11-2,CASSLDFSLNEQFF
TRBJ1-1,TRBV5-1,CASSPGPGVQNTEAFF
TRBJ2-1,TRBV4-2,CASSPGQGAGQFF
TRBJ2-3,TRBV4-1,CASSQDSEGIVADTQYF
TRBJ1-2,TRBV6-5,CANSYSTNYGYTF
TRBJ1-6,TRBV30,CAWSVQNSPLHF
TRBJ1-1,TRBV20-1,CSAWTGGRVTEAFF
TRBJ2-7,TRBV2,CAIPRDYFPYEQYF
TRBJ2-5,TRBV20-1,CSARAGDGGETQYF
TRBJ1-2,TRBV30,CAWSTGQGANYGYTF
TRBJ2-3,TRBV7-3,CASDLGGGGDTQYF
TRBJ1-2,TRBV5-1,CASSIDSLDYGYTF
TRBJ2-1,TRBV5-1,CASSLGLYNEQFF
TRBJ2-5,TRBV5-6,CASSLGGNQETQYF